The rows below give T cell receptor beta chains drawn from one sample of a study of T cell responses to AZD1222 COVID-19 vaccine. Sequencing was performed with immunoSEQ multiplex PCR; in TCRdb, only in-frame clones are kept and a portion is missing. The data show roughly 130,000 clones, roughly 91% seen once. The sample in question was peripheral blood, obtained on day 0 of AZD1222 vaccination. Receptor source: an adult in good health. Both conserved end residues are part of each CDR3. The order of the fields is V gene, J gene, CDR3 protein.

TRBV19	TRBJ2-7	CASSIPTAGLYEQYF
TRBV2	TRBJ2-7	CASRTDSYEQYF
TRBV3-1/TRBV3-2	TRBJ2-7	CASSQLAGGEQYF
TRBV24-1	TRBJ1-5	CATRGAGGNQPQHF
TRBV5-1	TRBJ2-1	CASPLATSYNEQFF
TRBV27	TRBJ2-3	CASSSTSGRYTQYF
TRBV5-1	TRBJ2-7	CASSRTSWDSNYEQYF
TRBV7-8	TRBJ1-5	CASSPRGASQPQHF
TRBV7-6	TRBJ1-6	CASSLSSGGVSPLHF
TRBV7-8	TRBJ2-3	CASSEDTQYF
TRBV3-1/TRBV3-2	TRBJ2-3	CASSQTRELDTQYF
TRBV18	TRBJ2-3	CASSPGTDTQYF
TRBV25-1	TRBJ1-2	CASSERGPNYGYTF
TRBV13	TRBJ2-7	CASSLASGKNYEQYF
TRBV5-4	TRBJ1-3	CASSLVGGASSGNTIYF
TRBV19	TRBJ2-1	CASSIVPGTSEQFF
TRBV9	TRBJ2-7	CASSLYGTSGSPYEQYF
TRBV5-4	TRBJ1-1	CASSLRPTGTEAFF
TRBV5-4	TRBJ2-1	CASRTEGQGDNEQFF
TRBV6-2/TRBV6-3	TRBJ1-2	CASSSFVTNYGYTF
TRBV30	TRBJ2-7	CAWSVPDPAASYEQYF
TRBV5-1	TRBJ1-4	CASSLGQKNEKLFF
TRBV4-2	TRBJ2-7	CASSHYGNVYFEYEQYF
TRBV19	TRBJ1-5	CASNFRDRGDQPQHF
TRBV6-5	TRBJ1-3	CASTPRADSGNTIYF
TRBV6-4	TRBJ1-1	CASRQHGMNTEAFF
TRBV2	TRBJ1-6	CASRAENSPLHF
TRBV7-9	TRBJ2-7	CASSLGGGGIYEQYF
TRBV5-6	TRBJ1-2	CASSGWTGGYTF
TRBV5-6	TRBJ2-5	CASSSMGPLRSDQYF
TRBV6-5	TRBJ2-7	CASSSLSGRDEQYF
TRBV30	TRBJ1-5	CAWSVSLGDNQPQHF
TRBV10-2	TRBJ1-5	CASSESMGGSNQPQHF
TRBV7-6	TRBJ1-1	CASSGSGLTNTEAFF
TRBV5-4	TRBJ1-3	CASSLDLSGNTIYF
TRBV7-2	TRBJ2-7	CASSLLTGIYEQYF
TRBV19	TRBJ2-5	CASRPTKAGTYETQYF
TRBV4-3	TRBJ1-2	CASSQGQGSDYGYTF
TRBV4-2	TRBJ2-1	CASSQRGERNEQFF
TRBV5-1	TRBJ2-7	CASSLTPTSYEQYF
TRBV7-2	TRBJ2-1	CASSLEGGGLAREQFF
TRBV9	TRBJ2-2	CASSGTSAGELFF
TRBV5-1	TRBJ1-1	CASTGAGPSNTEAFF
TRBV7-2	TRBJ2-1	CASSFREKQFF
TRBV18	TRBJ1-1	CASSLERRTNTEAFF
TRBV6-2/TRBV6-3	TRBJ1-5	CASTPPPGRSNQPQHF
TRBV5-1	TRBJ1-5	CASSLDPGSNQPQHF
TRBV7-2	TRBJ2-4	CASSLSRAENIQYF
TRBV5-1	TRBJ2-7	CASSEAGYYEQYF
TRBV2	TRBJ2-7	CASSEVPGSGQYF
TRBV19	TRBJ2-7	CASSIGGLSPSYEQYF
TRBV20-1	TRBJ2-1	CSASVTSGRAEQFF
TRBV5-1	TRBJ2-7	CASRLRYEQYF
TRBV5-6	TRBJ1-4	CASIEKGAANEKLFF
TRBV2	TRBJ1-5	CASRSWGTNQPQHF
TRBV19	TRBJ2-2	CASSIWDTNTGELFF
TRBV6-1	TRBJ1-1	CASSELTANSEAFF
TRBV6-2/TRBV6-3	TRBJ2-1	CASSYALRVSEQFF